The entry below describes one TCR beta chain. The sample holds other DNA sequences that translate to the same CDR3. This record belongs to a study of shared clonotypes between healthy human individuals. Sequenced by immunoSEQ multiplex PCR; TCRdb stores in-frame clones only, minus some. The repertoire holds approximately 740,000 clones, with roughly 70% as singletons. Naive CD4+ cells were CD45RA-selected; the remaining cells were memory. This clonotype was obtained from a woman under 40 in good health. The source material was memory CD4+ T cells sorted from blood. The subset was: CD45RA-negative fraction.

CDR3 sequence reads: CASSPGLAYEQYF. CDR3 bases: TGTGCCAGCTCACCAGGACTGGCCTACGAGCAGTACTTC. This chain connects TRBV18 to TRBJ2-7, with D possibly TRBD2 on 5 matching bases. V gave up 2 bases and J gave up 2 bases, with 7 bases separating them. This CDR3 has 13 residues. The germline gives CDR1 KGHSH, CDR2 LQKENI.